What follows is one TCR beta chain and its context. Its antigen is unknown. Treatment denoted: roughly nine-day PBMC culture with coronavirus spike peptide pools or control peptides (ViraFEST assay). Using peptide pools, antigen-specific T cells were expanded in ViraFEST before TCRs were sequenced. The source of the sample is a study of vaccination and CD4 T cells after COVID-19. Study as a whole: Each enrolled participant received a two-dose regimen of either BNT162b2 or mRNA-1273 vaccine.

Trimming cost V 0 bases and J 2 bases, with 7 bases left between them. Looked up from germline, CDR1 is SGHVS and CDR2 is FQNEAQ. This CDR3 region has 15 residues. The Oncomine TCR Beta short-read assay was applied to DNA of cultured CD4+ T cells. Using its own MiXCR run on the PCR reads, TCRdb lists one record per CDR3 protein. The data hold 4,400 or so distinct CDR3 sequences, with under 25% observed a single time. The rearrangement uses TRBV7-8 and TRBJ2-2; no firm D call. The sequencing input was CD4+ T cells from blood, cultured in vitro. The receptor's source is a human donor who had recovered from COVID-19. CDR3 nucleotide sequence: TGTGCCAGCAGCTTAGCGGGCCGTAACACCGGGGAGCTGTTTTTT. It codes for CASSLAGRNTGELFF.